Below, one T cell receptor (beta chain) is given with its context. The PCR contained 60 Vbeta and 13 Jbeta primers. Generated by immunoSEQ multiplex PCR, the TCRdb table keeps only in-frame clones and is missing some. The sample contains 100,000 to 120,000 clones, more than 80% of which appear only once. This CDR3 region has 15 residues. The germline V gene has CDR1 SGHTA and CDR2 FQGNSA. V dropped 4 bases and J dropped 4 bases, with 13 bases sitting between them. This entry is derived from a study of cytomegalovirus exposure and HLA in healthy donors. This TCR derives from a man aged 18 to 29 in good health and CMV-seronegative. The specimen sequenced was PBMCs. The gene calls are TRBV7-2 and TRBJ2-2; tentative D call: TRBD1 (6 bases). The DNA for the CDR3 is TGTGCCAGCAGCTCCTACAGGGTTTCCACCGGGGAGCTGTTTTTT. Residues: CASSSYRVSTGELFF.